The entry below describes one T cell receptor (beta chain). This entry belongs to a study of shared clonotypes between healthy human individuals. TCRdb keeps only in-frame clones here, not all; method: immunoSEQ multiplex PCR. The table lists fewer than 700,000 clones, around 78% of them singletons. Per the germline V gene, CDR1 is LGHNA and CDR2 is YSLEER. V lost 4 bases to trimming and J lost 1 base, with 13 bases between them. CDR3 length: 15 residues. The chain employs TRBV4-3 and TRBJ1-1; D ambiguous. The source material was PBMCs. This sequence originates from a woman between 40 and 50 years old in good health. Some clones in this sample may be carry-over from other donors' samples. Here the CDR3 reads CASSRSNRENTEAFF. Here the CDR3 DNA reads TGCGCCAGCAGCCGATCGAACCGGGAGAACACTGAAGCTTTCTTT.